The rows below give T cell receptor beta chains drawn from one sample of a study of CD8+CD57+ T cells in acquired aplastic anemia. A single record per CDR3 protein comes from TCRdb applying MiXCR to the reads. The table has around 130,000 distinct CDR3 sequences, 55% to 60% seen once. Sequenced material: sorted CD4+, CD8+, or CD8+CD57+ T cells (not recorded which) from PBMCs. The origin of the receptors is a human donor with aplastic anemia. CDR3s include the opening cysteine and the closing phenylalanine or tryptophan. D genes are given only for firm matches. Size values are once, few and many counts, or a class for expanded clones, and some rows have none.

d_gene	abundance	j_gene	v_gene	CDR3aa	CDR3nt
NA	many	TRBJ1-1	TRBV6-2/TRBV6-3	CASRKRGGVNTEAFF	TGTGCCAGCAGAAAAAGGGGGGGCGTGAACACTGAAGCTTTCTTT
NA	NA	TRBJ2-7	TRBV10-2	CASSPLTYTYEQYF	TGCGCCAGCAGTCCCCTGACCTACACCTACGAGCAGTACTTC
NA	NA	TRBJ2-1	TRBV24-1	CASSQGASSYNEQFF	TGTGCCAGCAGCCAAGGGGCTAGCTCCTACAATGAGCAGTTCTTC
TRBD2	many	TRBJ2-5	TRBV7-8	CASSSVLAGDETQYF	TGTGCCAGCAGCTCGGTACTAGCGGGAGACGAGACCCAGTACTTC
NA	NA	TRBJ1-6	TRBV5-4	CASSLAWGDSPLHF	TGTGCCAGCAGCTTAGCCTGGGGGGATTCACCCCTCCACTTT
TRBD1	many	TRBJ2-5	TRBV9	CASSPGTVGPETQYF	TGTGCCAGCAGCCCCGGGACAGTCGGGCCAGAGACCCAGTACTTC
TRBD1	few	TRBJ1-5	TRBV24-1	CATSDRRQGAQPQHF	TGTGCCACCAGTGATCGTAGACAGGGTGCTCAGCCCCAGCATTTT
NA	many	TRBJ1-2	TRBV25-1	CASSPDRYYYGYTF	TGTGCCAGCAGTCCGGACCGGTACTACTATGGCTACACCTTC
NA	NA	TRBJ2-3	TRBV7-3	CASSLTDGGLPRDTQYF	TGTGCCAGCAGCCTAACCGACGGGGGGCTCCCCCGGGATACGCAGTATTTT
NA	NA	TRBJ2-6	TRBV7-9	CASSFGANVLTF	TGTGCCAGCAGCTTCGGGGCCAACGTCCTGACTTTC
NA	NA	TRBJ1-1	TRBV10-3	CAISQGTVLNTEAFF	TGTGCCATCAGTCAAGGGACGGTACTGAACACTGAGGCTTTCTTT
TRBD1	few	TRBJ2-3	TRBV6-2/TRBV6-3	CASRGQGKTDTQYF	TGTGCCAGCAGGGGACAGGGGAAAACAGATACGCAGTATTTT
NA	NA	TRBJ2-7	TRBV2	CASSEDRSWEQYF	TGTGCCAGCAGTGAAGATAGGTCCTGGGAGCAGTACTTC
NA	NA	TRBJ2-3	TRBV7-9	CASRSWGADTQYF	TGTGCCAGCAGGTCCTGGGGGGCGGATACGCAGTATTTT
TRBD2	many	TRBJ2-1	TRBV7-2	CASSLFSIAGGPRYEQFF	TGTGCCAGCAGCTTATTTTCTATCGCGGGAGGGCCTCGCTATGAGCAGTTCTTC
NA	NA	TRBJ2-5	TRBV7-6	CASSLGVGETQYF	TGTGCCAGCAGCTTAGGGGTGGGGGAGACCCAGTACTTC
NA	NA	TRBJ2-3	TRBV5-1	CASSLAQEDTQYF	TGCGCCAGCAGCTTGGCCCAGGAAGATACGCAGTATTTT
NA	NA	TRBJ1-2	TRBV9	CASTRDGYTF	TGTGCCAGCACCCGGGATGGCTACACCTTC
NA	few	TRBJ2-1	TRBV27	CASSQTGTRNNEQFF	TGTGCCAGCAGTCAAACCGGGACCCGTAACAATGAGCAGTTCTTC
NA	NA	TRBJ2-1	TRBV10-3	CAISETGDGSPEQFF	TGTGCCATCAGTGAGACTGGAGACGGGAGTCCTGAGCAGTTCTTC
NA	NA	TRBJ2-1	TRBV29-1	CSVVARLGSSYNEQFF	TGCAGCGTTGTTGCTAGGTTGGGGAGCTCCTACAATGAGCAGTTCTTC
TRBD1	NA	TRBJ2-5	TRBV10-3	CAISMTGGLETQYF	TGTGCCATCAGTATGACAGGGGGTCTCGAGACCCAGTACTTC
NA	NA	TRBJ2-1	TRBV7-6	CASSFGGTSYNEQFF	TGTGCCAGCAGCTTCGGGGGTACCTCCTACAATGAGCAGTTCTTC
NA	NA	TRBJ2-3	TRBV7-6	CASSSGLSRQYF	TGTGCCAGCAGCTCGGGACTTTCGAGGCAGTATTTT
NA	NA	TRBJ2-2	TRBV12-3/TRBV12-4	CASNPQGRTGELFF	TGTGCCAGCAACCCTCAGGGGCGCACCGGGGAGCTGTTTTTT
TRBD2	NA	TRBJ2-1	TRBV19	CASNPLAGPYNEQFF	TGTGCCAGTAACCCACTAGCGGGTCCCTACAATGAGCAGTTCTTC
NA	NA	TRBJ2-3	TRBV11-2	CASSPTGYSSTDTQYF	TGTGCCAGCAGCCCCACGGGTTACTCTAGCACAGATACGCAGTATTTT
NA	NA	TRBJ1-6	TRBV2	CASKGGQVNSPLHF	TGTGCCAGCAAGGGAGGGCAGGTTAATTCACCCCTCCACTTT
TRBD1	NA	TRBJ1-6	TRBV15	CATSKQTGHNSPLHF	TGTGCCACCAGCAAACAGACAGGGCATAATTCACCCCTCCACTTT
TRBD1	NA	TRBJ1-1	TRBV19	CASSTHRGNTEAFF	TGTGCCAGTAGTACCCACAGGGGGAACACTGAAGCTTTCTTT
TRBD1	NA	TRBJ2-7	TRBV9	CASSARQGANEQYF	TGTGCCAGCAGCGCGCGACAGGGGGCAAACGAGCAGTACTTC
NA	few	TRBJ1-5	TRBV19	CASSMRRQWGQPQHF	TGTGCCAGTAGTATGAGGAGACAATGGGGACAGCCCCAGCATTTT
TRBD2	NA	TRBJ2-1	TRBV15	CATSSAATSGNFYEQFF	TGTGCCACCAGCAGTGCCGCTACTAGCGGGAACTTCTATGAGCAGTTCTTC
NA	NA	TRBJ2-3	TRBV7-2	CASSSGYSTDTQYF	TGTGCCAGCAGTTCAGGGTATAGCACAGATACGCAGTATTTT
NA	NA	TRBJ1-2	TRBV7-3	CASSPTGGSGYGYTF	TGTGCCAGCAGCCCGACCGGGGGTTCAGGCTATGGCTACACCTTC
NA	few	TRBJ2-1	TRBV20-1	CSARRAGLYNEQFF	TGCAGTGCTAGAAGGGCGGGACTGTACAATGAGCAGTTCTTC
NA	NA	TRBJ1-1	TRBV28	CAILGGGYTEAFF	TGTGCCATTCTCGGTGGGGGCTATACTGAAGCTTTCTTT
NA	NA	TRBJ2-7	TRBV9	CASSHPSTGPYEQYF	TGTGCCAGCAGCCACCCTAGTACAGGGCCCTACGAGCAGTACTTC
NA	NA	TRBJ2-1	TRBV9	CASSVAVYNEQFF	TGTGCCAGCAGCGTAGCCGTATACAATGAGCAGTTCTTC
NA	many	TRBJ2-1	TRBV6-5	CASSYQADDEQFF	TGTGCCAGCAGTTACCAGGCGGATGATGAGCAGTTCTTC
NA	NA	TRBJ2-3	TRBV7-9	CAITGLGTDTQYF	TGTGCCATCACGGGCCTAGGCACAGATACGCAGTATTTT
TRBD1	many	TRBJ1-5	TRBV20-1	CSARDRNRGPFGQPQHF	TGCAGTGCTAGAGATCGGAACAGGGGGCCTTTCGGTCAGCCCCAGCATTTT
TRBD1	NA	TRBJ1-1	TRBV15	CATSRETGGRTEAFF	TGTGCCACCAGCAGAGAGACAGGGGGGCGAACTGAAGCTTTCTTT
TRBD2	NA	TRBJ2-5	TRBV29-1	CSGWTSGSGETQYF	TGCAGCGGCTGGACTAGCGGGAGTGGGGAGACCCAGTACTTC
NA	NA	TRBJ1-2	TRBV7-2	CASGNQDNYGYTF	TGTGCCAGCGGCAATCAGGACAACTATGGCTACACCTTC
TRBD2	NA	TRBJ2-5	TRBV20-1	CSAEGLAGEETQYF	TGCAGTGCTGAGGGACTAGCGGGGGAAGAGACCCAGTACTTC
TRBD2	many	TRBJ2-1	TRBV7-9	CASSSPGGYNEQFF	TGTGCCAGCAGCTCCCCGGGGGGTTACAATGAGCAGTTCTTC
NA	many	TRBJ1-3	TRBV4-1	CASRAGNTIYF	TGCGCCAGCAGGGCAGGAAACACCATATATTTT
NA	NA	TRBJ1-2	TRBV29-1	CSVHSNYGYTF	TGCAGCGTTCACAGCAACTATGGCTACACCTTC
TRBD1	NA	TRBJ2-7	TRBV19	CASTPGGPPYEQYF	TGTGCCAGTACCCCAGGGGGCCCCCCCTACGAGCAGTACTTC
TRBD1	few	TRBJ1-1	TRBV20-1	CSARADRGLDTEAFF	TGCAGTGCTAGAGCTGACAGGGGGCTGGACACTGAAGCTTTCTTT